This TCR beta chain was captured in a study of cytotoxic CD8 clonotypes in ibrutinib-treated CLL (dated by TCRdb to the early 2020s). As for the study more broadly: The cohort had about a dozen relapsed/refractory and more than 14 treatment-naive patients; under 18 were IGHV unmutated. Responses were partial in around 25 patients and complete in 2; after median approximately 69 months follow-up, some 15 stayed in remission and approximately twelve progressed. Samples at response were collected after a median of around twelve months of treatment, with a range of about 6 to 36 months. On average, each sample had roughly 260,000 productive templates and around 100,000 productive rearrangements. Longitudinal samples were obtainable from about 30% of the roughly 90 participants in the trial. Cryopreserved peripheral blood mononuclear cells were obtained prior to treatment, at the time of response, and at either disease progression or sustained remission. All remission and progressive disease samples were collected while patients were still receiving ibrutinib.

Explained via the paper, the time point label denotes: 12 months on ibrutinib. For TCR beta library preparation, approximately 2 micrograms of genomic DNA were extracted from the cryopreserved PBMCs. Longitudinal blood samples from CLL patients receiving ibrutinib monotherapy were subjected to high-throughput TCR beta sequencing. The patients took part in an open-label, single-center phase 2 trial of ibrutinib monotherapy. Each clonotype received, on average, 10x coverage in deep resolution sequencing performed on a MiSeq, where the target depth lay between 1 in 1 million and 1 in 200,000 T cells. The immunoSEQ hsTCRB Kit was used to generate the TCR beta libraries. Regarding the original processing steps: ImmunoSEQ Data Assistant and ImmunoSEQ Analyzer were used for data analysis, and V, D and J genes were assigned according to IMGT definitions. Clonality was computed as one minus normalized Shannon entropy of productive rearrangement frequencies, ranging from 0 to 1. Public clonotype analysis was restricted to overrepresented clonotypes comprising at least 0.05% of each patient's repertoire. About twelve repertoires from age-matched healthy donors, obtained from immuneACCESS, served as clonality controls. TCRdb obtained this table from immuneACCESS and retained in-frame rearrangements with V and J assigned. These tables miss some clones; where compared with another copy, unresolved V genes account for less than half of the shortfall, and the remainder is unexplained. V, J and clone size were drawn from that table, and D and trimming were deduced from the DNA. Within this sample are approximately 84,000 clones, with roughly three quarters of them counted one time only. 4.8% of the sample lies in the top ten.

The germline ends are 19 bases apart after V is trimmed by 4 bases and J by 7 bases. The CDR3 goes from the cysteine to the phenylalanine over 14 residues. The read is trimmed to its CDR3 DNA, 42 bases read in frame from base 1. Taken from the germline V gene (reference sequence), the CDR1 and CDR2 loops are GTSNPN and SVGIG. Broad study findings and their caveats: Baseline clonality was found to be higher than that of age-matched healthy donors and was strongly correlated with circulating CD8+ T-cell counts. Public clonotypes were found to be uncommon and were observed to contract or remain stable during treatment; the increase in clonality was shown to reflect expansion of private clonotypes at ibrutinib response. Sampling times were not matched between patients in sustained remission and patients whose disease was progressing, and lymph node repertoires were not examined. Clonality rose at ibrutinib response, remained stable during sustained remission, and dropped back toward baseline at progression.

On this clone itself: Its antigen is currently not known. Base qualities are not at hand, and no much larger clone is one base apart.

The sequence came from a human donor with chronic lymphocytic leukemia. The V gene is TRBV30 and the J gene is TRBJ1-1; the D gene is possibly TRBD1, with 6 bases matching. Source: PBMCs, taken after 12 months of ibrutinib treatment. The DNA is TGTGCCTGGATCCGCCCCGGGGGCGGCTTTGAAGCTTTCTTT. The translation is CAWIRPGGGFEAFF.